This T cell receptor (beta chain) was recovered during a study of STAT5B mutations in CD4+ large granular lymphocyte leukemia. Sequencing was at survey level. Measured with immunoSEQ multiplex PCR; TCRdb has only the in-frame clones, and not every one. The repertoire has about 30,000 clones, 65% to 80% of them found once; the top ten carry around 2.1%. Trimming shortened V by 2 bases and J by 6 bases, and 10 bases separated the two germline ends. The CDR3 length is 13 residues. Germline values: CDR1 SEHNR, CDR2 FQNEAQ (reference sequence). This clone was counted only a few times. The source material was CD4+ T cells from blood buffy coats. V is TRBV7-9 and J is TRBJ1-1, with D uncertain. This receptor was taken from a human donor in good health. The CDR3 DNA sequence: TGTGCCAGCAGCTTATCCCATGGGGCTGAAGCTTTCTTT. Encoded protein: CASSLSHGAEAFF.